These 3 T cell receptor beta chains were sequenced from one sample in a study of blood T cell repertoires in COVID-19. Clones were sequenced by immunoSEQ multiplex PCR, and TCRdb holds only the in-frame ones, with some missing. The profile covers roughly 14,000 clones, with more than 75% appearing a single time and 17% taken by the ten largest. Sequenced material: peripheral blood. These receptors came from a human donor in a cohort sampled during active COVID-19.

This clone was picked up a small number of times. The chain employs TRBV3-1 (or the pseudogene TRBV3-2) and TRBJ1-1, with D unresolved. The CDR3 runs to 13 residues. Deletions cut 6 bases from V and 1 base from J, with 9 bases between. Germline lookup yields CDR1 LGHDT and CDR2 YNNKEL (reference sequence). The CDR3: CASSRGGNTEAFF. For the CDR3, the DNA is TGTGCCAGCAGTCGAGGAGGGAACACTGAAGCTTTCTTT.

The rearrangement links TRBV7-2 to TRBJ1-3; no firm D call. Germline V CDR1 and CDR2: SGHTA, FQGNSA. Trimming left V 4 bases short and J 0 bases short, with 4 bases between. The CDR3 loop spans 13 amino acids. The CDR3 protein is CASSYSSGNTIYF. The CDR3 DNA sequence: TGTGCCAGCAGCTACAGCTCTGGAAACACCATATATTTT.

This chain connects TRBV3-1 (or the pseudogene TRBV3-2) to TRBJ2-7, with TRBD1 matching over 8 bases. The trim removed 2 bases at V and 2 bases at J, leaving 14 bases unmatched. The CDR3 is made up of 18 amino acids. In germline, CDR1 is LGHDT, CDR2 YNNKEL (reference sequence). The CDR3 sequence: CASSQLRWGDRLTYEQYF. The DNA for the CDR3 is TGTGCCAGCAGCCAATTAAGGTGGGGGGACAGGTTAACCTACGAGCAGTACTTC.